Below, 14 T cell receptor beta chains from the same sample are listed, as sequenced in a study of a mutant IDH1 vaccine in newly diagnosed glioma. Repertoires were generated with immunoSEQ multiplex PCR, while TCRdb's copy carries only in-frame clones and drops some. The table records about 38,000 clones, approximately 78% of them present only once. Their specific antigens are unknown. Time point specified: week 5, during vaccination. Every vaccination contained 300 ug of the mutant IDH1 20-mer peptide and was paired with topical imiquimod. Sequences were derived from PBMCs, sampled from a glioma patient whose treatment included an IDH1 peptide vaccine. The receptor set was obtained from a man aged 35-49 years with glioma.

This clone was seen more than once but under ten times. The chain employs TRBV29-1 and TRBJ1-2, with 7 bases matching TRBD1. V gave up 6 bases and J gave up 2 bases; unmatched junction bases: 6. Germline V CDR1 and CDR2: SQVTM, ANQGSEA. This CDR3 spans 13 amino acids. The CDR3, as DNA: TGCAGCGTGGGGGACAGTGTAAACTATGGCTACACCTTC. It yields the protein CSVGDSVNYGYTF.

The chain combines TRBV12-5 with TRBJ1-5, with a weak D call TRBD1 (6 bases). The CDR3 spans 14 residues. The germline V gene encodes CDR1 LGHNT and CDR2 FRNRAP. Trimming removed 6 bases from V and 1 base from J, with 10 bases in between. The CDR3 coding sequence is TGTGCTAGTGGGCCCCAGGGGAGCAATCAGCCCCAGCATTTT. Protein: CASGPQGSNQPQHF.

The chain is built from TRBV6-6 and TRBJ1-2; tentatively, D is TRBD1 (5 bases). V lost 5 bases, J lost 3 bases, and 13 bases lay in between. The CDR3 is 14 amino acids. Germline CDR1 is MNHNY and CDR2 is SVGAGI (reference sequence). In DNA form, the CDR3 reads TGTGCCAGCAGTAGGGGTTTCGGGGACTATGGCTACACCTTC. Its protein is CASSRGFGDYGYTF.

The chain couples TRBV19 to TRBJ2-3, with D possibly being TRBD1 or TRBD2 (5 bases each). V lost 1 base and J lost 0, with 14 bases in between. Germline V gene data show CDR1 as LNHDA and CDR2 as SQIVND (reference sequence). The CDR3 is 17 amino acids. CDR3 residues: CASSIVGGQGSTDTQYF. The CDR3 coding sequence is TGTGCCAGTAGTATAGTTGGAGGCCAGGGAAGCACAGATACGCAGTATTTT.

This clone was observed once. This chain uses TRBV7-6 with TRBJ2-3; the match to TRBD1 covers 11 bases. After removal of 2 bases from V and 5 bases from J, the junction contained 3 bases not matched to a gene. The CDR3 sequence is 15 residues long. The germline CDR1 and CDR2 sequences are SGHVS and FNYEAQ. The CDR3 reads CASSLSGQGGDTQYF. CDR3 DNA: TGTGCCAGCAGCTTATCGGGACAGGGGGGAGATACGCAGTATTTT.

This clone was seen only once. V gene TRBV7-9 combines with J gene TRBJ2-3; the match to TRBD2 covers 8 bases. This CDR3 comprises 16 residues. V was pared by 2 bases and J by 4 bases, with 8 bases of the junction left unmatched. Per germline, CDR1 SEHNR and CDR2 FQNEAQ (reference sequence). As DNA, the CDR3 is TGTGCCAGCAGCTTATGGGGGCGGGGGGTTCCAGATACGCAGTATTTT. The encoded protein is CASSLWGRGVPDTQYF.

CDR3 coding DNA: TGTGCCAGCAGCTTTGGACAGGGTTTAGGTGGCTACACCTTC. Its protein is CASSFGQGLGGYTF. The chain has TRBV5-4 and TRBJ1-2, with 8 nucleotides matching TRBD1. Germline trimming cut 2 bases from V and 7 bases from J; bases unmatched to any gene: 7. Per germline, CDR1 SGHNT and CDR2 YYREEE (reference sequence). The CDR3 runs to 14 residues.

In its sample, this clone was seen a few times. The chain recombines TRBV9 with TRBJ2-7; D possibly corresponds to TRBD1 (6 bases). The CDR3 covers 15 residues. V shed 4 bases and J shed 0 bases, with 14 bases lying between them. Germline CDR1 and CDR2: SGDLS and YYNGEE. CDR3 amino acids: CASSPYQGHSYEQYF. The CDR3 DNA is TGTGCCAGCAGCCCTTACCAGGGGCACTCCTACGAGCAGTACTTC.

The chain couples TRBV18 to TRBJ2-5; D uncertain. Trimming stripped 2 bases from V and 3 bases from J, with 10 bases between. This CDR3 contains 14 residues. CDR1 is KGHSH, CDR2 LQKENI, per germline. CDR3 loop: CASSPRLGKETQYF. DNA of the CDR3: TGTGCCAGCTCACCAAGGCTAGGGAAAGAGACCCAGTACTTC.

The J gene is TRBJ2-1, the V gene TRBV29-1; D is undetermined. Germline assignment: CDR1 SQVTM and CDR2 ANQGSEA. The CDR3 has 16 amino acids. V dropped 1 base and J dropped 0 bases, with 13 bases sitting between them. The CDR3 loop reads CSVEGRNHLSYNEQFF. The CDR3 DNA reads as TGCAGCGTTGAAGGGCGGAATCATCTCTCCTACAATGAGCAGTTCTTC.

The chain employs TRBV2 and TRBJ2-7; 8 nucleotides line up with TRBD2. The V and J ends lost 5 bases and 0 bases, in that order; junction bases with no gene match: 15. Looked up from germline, CDR1 is SNHLY and CDR2 is FYNNEI. This CDR3 comprises 18 residues. The CDR3 reads CASSYDWLAGQDSYEQYF. The CDR3 bases are TGTGCCAGCAGTTACGACTGGTTAGCGGGGCAGGACTCCTACGAGCAGTACTTC.

The chain recombines TRBV5-1 with TRBJ1-1; 8 bases map to TRBD1. Germline assignment: CDR1 SGHRS and CDR2 YFSETQ. The junction had 11 bases not matched to a gene; V was cut back by 7 bases and J by 3 bases. The CDR3 is made up of 15 amino acids. As DNA, the CDR3 is TGCGCCAGCCGAGGTCAGGGGGCAAGGGACACTGAAGCTTTCTTT. Residues: CASRGQGARDTEAFF.

The J gene is TRBJ2-1, the V gene TRBV6-6, with D unresolved. The CDR3 has 13 amino acids. Germline loops: CDR1 MNHNY, CDR2 SVGAGI (reference sequence). V dropped 0 bases and J dropped 7 bases, with 7 bases sitting between them. The CDR3 DNA follows: TGTGCCAGCAGTTACTCTCAGCGAAATGAGCAGTTCTTC. Translated: CASSYSQRNEQFF.

V is TRBV12-5 and J is TRBJ1-3, with D unresolved. The germline V gene encodes CDR1 LGHNT and CDR2 FRNRAP. Trimming shortened V by 6 bases and J by 0 bases, and 6 bases separated the two germline ends. The CDR3 has 13 amino acids. The CDR3 loop is CASGSSSGNTIYF. The CDR3 DNA reads TGTGCTAGTGGATCGAGCTCTGGAAACACCATATATTTT. The whole variable domain, filled in from reference TRBV12-5 and TRBJ1-3, reads DARVTQTPRHKVTEMGQEVTMRCQPILGHNTVFWYRQTMMQGLELLAYFRNRAPLDDSGMPKDRFSAEMPDATLATLKIQPSEPRDSAVYFCASGSSSGNTIYFGEGSWLTVV.